A single TCR beta chain is shown here with its context. Its antigen is currently unknown. Sequencing used immunoSEQ multiplex PCR; TCRdb keeps in-frame clones, though not all of them. The sample lists some 350,000 clones; roughly 90% were seen once. The CDR3 is 13 amino acids. V lost 7 bases and J 2 bases, leaving 11 bases between the germline ends. Germline CDR1 is SNHLY and CDR2 is FYNNEI. The data stem from a study of Ad26.COV2.S vaccination and SARS-CoV-2 variants. Study outcomes and limitations: Post-vaccination spike-specific CD8+ and CD4+ T cell responses reportedly had substantial breadth. Those who received vaccine or placebo ended up with similar non-spike TCR breadth.

Treatment specified: around 19 received Ad26.COV2.S at low or high dose, single or two shots; a few received placebo; per-sample allocation not given. Sampling took place 63 days after the first vaccine or placebo injection. The chain couples TRBV2 to TRBJ1-1, with D hard to call. Source: peripheral blood, taken in a trial of Ad26.COV2.S vaccine versus placebo. The source is a person aged 18 to 59 who received the Ad26.COV2.S COVID-19 vaccine or a placebo. The CDR3 bases are TGTGCCAGCACCCAAGAGGGTAACACTGAAGCTTTCTTT. Protein product: CASTQEGNTEAFF.